This TCR gamma chain emerged from a study of Vδ1+ human thymocytes. Study-level findings and limits: Many TRG clonotypes were shared between donors; TRD repertoires were essentially private. Around 20% of thymic delta-chain sequences were Vdelta2, with few Vdelta3, unlike blood Vdelta1+ controls. Highly polyclonal TRG and TRD repertoires with Gaussian CDR3 length distributions appeared in thymus. Bulk repertoire data may be misinterpreted because of unexpected Vdelta2 sequences.

RNA was extracted from the cells and then reverse transcribed. Pooled V-gene forward primers with one constant-region reverse primer generated the CDR3 amplicons by multiplex PCR. TCRdb reprocessed the multiplex PCR reads through CATT. Of about 22,000 gamma-chain clones in the sample, about 13% were seen once. This clone appeared a few times. Its antigen is as yet unknown. After alphabeta T cell depletion, CD3+ Vdelta1+ Vdelta2- thymocytes were sorted. Germline assignment: CDR1 VENAVY and CDR2 YDSYNSRV. This CDR3 has 13 amino acids. The junction had 5 bases not matched to a gene; V was cut back by 2 bases and J by 8 bases.

The rearrangement links TRGV8 to TRGJP1. The TCR originated in a child in the first two years of life who had congenital heart surgery. Sequenced input: Vdelta1+ gamma-delta thymocytes from the thymus. Subset: FACS-sorted CD3+ TCRalphabeta- TCRVdelta1+ TCRVdelta2- thymocytes. DNA of the CDR3: TGTGCCACCTGGGATATCGACGGTTGGTTCAAGATATTT. Translating gives CATWDIDGWFKIF.